This is a list of T cell receptor beta chains from one sample in a study of beta chain features in type 1 diabetes. Sequencing was performed with immunoSEQ multiplex PCR; in TCRdb, only in-frame clones are kept and a portion is missing. The table has around 710,000 clones, over 10% seen once. The sequencing input was naive CD4+ T cells from blood. These receptors all stem from a man aged 30 to 45 with type 1 diabetes. Both conserved end residues are part of each CDR3. Each record gives: clone size, J gene, V gene, D gene, CDR3 protein, CDR3 DNA. A D gene is named only where the DNA matches it firmly. A clone size is listed for some rows: how often the clone was seen (once, few, many), or a class if it is expanded.

size: .
J: TRBJ1-2
V: TRBV20-1
D: .
CDR3: CSAQSERGYTF
DNA: TGCAGTGCCCAGTCAGAGAGAGGCTACACCTTC

size: few
J: TRBJ2-7
V: TRBV4-3
D: .
CDR3: CASSQETKGGGEQYF
DNA: TGCGCCAGCAGCCAAGAAACAAAAGGTGGGGGCGAGCAGTACTTC

size: .
J: TRBJ1-4
V: TRBV28
D: .
CDR3: CASSPPWGKATNEKLFF
DNA: TGTGCCAGCAGCCCACCCTGGGGGAAGGCAACTAATGAAAAACTGTTTTTT

size: few
J: TRBJ1-5
V: TRBV10-3
D: TRBD1
CDR3: CAARGTSNQPQHF
DNA: TGTGCGGCCAGGGGGACAAGCAATCAGCCCCAGCATTTT

size: .
J: TRBJ2-5
V: TRBV9
D: .
CDR3: CASSVTGMETQYF
DNA: TGTGCCAGCAGCGTAACAGGGATGGAGACCCAGTACTTC

size: .
J: TRBJ2-3
V: TRBV19
D: .
CDR3: CASSIRDNTQYF
DNA: TGTGCCAGTAGTATCAGAGATAATACGCAGTATTTT

size: .
J: TRBJ2-7
V: TRBV19
D: .
CDR3: CASSIDRGGDEQYF
DNA: TGTGCCAGTAGTATAGACAGGGGCGGCGACGAGCAGTACTTC

size: .
J: TRBJ2-2
V: TRBV4-3
D: TRBD2
CDR3: CASSQTPGLAPGELFF
DNA: TGCGCCAGCAGCCAAACACCGGGACTAGCCCCCGGGGAGCTGTTTTTT

size: few
J: TRBJ2-2
V: TRBV19
D: .
CDR3: CASSTGSDTGELFF
DNA: TGTGCCAGTAGTACCGGGTCAGACACCGGGGAGCTGTTTTTT

size: .
J: TRBJ2-7
V: TRBV18
D: .
CDR3: CASSPRGDGPYEQYF
DNA: TGTGCCAGCTCACCAAGGGGTGACGGGCCCTACGAGCAGTACTTC

size: few
J: TRBJ2-1
V: TRBV7-9
D: .
CDR3: CASSSGLSTNEQFF
DNA: TGTGCCAGCAGCTCGGGACTCTCCACCAATGAGCAGTTCTTC

size: few
J: TRBJ2-7
V: TRBV7-2
D: TRBD1
CDR3: CASSLTRGQWDEQYF
DNA: TGTGCCAGCAGCCTAACGAGGGGACAGTGGGACGAGCAGTACTTC

size: .
J: TRBJ2-3
V: TRBV20-1
D: .
CDR3: CSAVKRDTQYF
DNA: TGCAGTGCTGTAAAAAGGGATACGCAGTATTTT

size: few
J: TRBJ1-2
V: TRBV9
D: .
CDR3: CASSVGTENYGYTF
DNA: TGTGCCAGCAGCGTAGGGACAGAGAACTATGGCTACACCTTC

size: .
J: TRBJ2-5
V: TRBV23-1
D: .
CDR3: CASPKGSGAAQETQYF
DNA: TGCGCCAGCCCCAAGGGGTCGGGGGCCGCTCAAGAGACCCAGTACTTC

size: .
J: TRBJ1-5
V: TRBV7-2
D: .
CDR3: CASSLGVGNQPQHF
DNA: TGTGCCAGCAGCTTAGGAGTGGGCAATCAGCCCCAGCATTTT

size: .
J: TRBJ2-6
V: TRBV9
D: .
CDR3: CASSPGDSGANVLTF
DNA: TGTGCCAGCAGCCCGGGGGACTCTGGGGCCAACGTCCTGACTTTC

size: .
J: TRBJ1-6
V: TRBV7-8
D: .
CDR3: CATAEYNSPLHF
DNA: TGTGCCACTGCAGAGTATAATTCACCCCTCCACTTT

size: few
J: TRBJ1-2
V: TRBV7-2
D: TRBD1
CDR3: CASSHQGGDGYTF
DNA: TGTGCCAGCAGCCATCAGGGGGGAGATGGCTACACCTTC

size: few
J: TRBJ2-1
V: TRBV6-5
D: .
CDR3: CASSPSRGGEQFF
DNA: TGTGCCAGCAGTCCCTCGAGGGGGGGCGAGCAGTTCTTC

size: few
J: TRBJ1-1
V: TRBV10-3
D: .
CDR3: CAISRTDKNTEAFF
DNA: TGTGCCATCAGCCGGACAGACAAGAACACTGAAGCTTTCTTT

size: .
J: TRBJ2-7
V: TRBV6-1
D: .
CDR3: CASSLIQSYEQYF
DNA: TGTGCCAGCAGTTTGATACAAAGCTACGAGCAGTACTTC

size: few
J: TRBJ2-3
V: TRBV20-1
D: .
CDR3: CSALSTDTQYF
DNA: TGCAGTGCTCTCAGCACAGATACGCAGTATTTT

size: .
J: TRBJ2-1
V: TRBV5-4
D: .
CDR3: CASSSNRESYNEQFF
DNA: TGTGCCAGCAGCTCAAACAGGGAATCCTACAATGAGCAGTTCTTC

size: few
J: TRBJ2-7
V: TRBV14
D: .
CDR3: CASSQNAYEQYF
DNA: TGTGCCAGCAGCCAAAACGCCTACGAGCAGTACTTC

size: few
J: TRBJ1-4
V: TRBV7-2
D: TRBD1
CDR3: CASSYRGGATNEKLFF
DNA: TGTGCCAGCAGTTACAGGGGAGGAGCAACTAATGAAAAACTGTTTTTT

size: .
J: TRBJ1-2
V: TRBV9
D: .
CDR3: CASSVGQEFGYTF
DNA: TGTGCCAGCAGCGTAGGACAGGAATTTGGCTACACCTTC

size: .
J: TRBJ2-3
V: TRBV18
D: TRBD2
CDR3: CASSAGRGDTDTQYF
DNA: TGTGCCAGCTCCGCGGGGAGGGGCGACACAGATACGCAGTATTTT

size: .
J: TRBJ2-3
V: TRBV19
D: .
CDR3: CASSITGYREDTQYF
DNA: TGTGCCAGTAGTATAACCGGGTATAGGGAAGATACGCAGTATTTT

size: few
J: TRBJ1-2
V: TRBV4-3
D: TRBD1
CDR3: CASSQEQGEANYGYTF
DNA: TGCGCCAGCAGCCAGGAACAGGGGGAAGCTAACTATGGCTACACCTTC

size: .
J: TRBJ2-7
V: TRBV7-8
D: .
CDR3: CASSRRDVGEQYF
DNA: TGTGCCAGCAGCCGTAGGGACGTGGGCGAGCAGTACTTC

size: .
J: TRBJ2-1
V: TRBV11-2
D: TRBD2
CDR3: CASCRTSGYNEQFF
DNA: TGTGCCTCCTGTAGGACTAGCGGTTACAATGAGCAGTTCTTC

size: .
J: TRBJ1-2
V: TRBV6-5
D: .
CDR3: CASSYDSLNYGYTF
DNA: TGTGCCAGCAGTTACGACAGCCTAAACTATGGCTACACCTTC

size: .
J: TRBJ2-7
V: TRBV5-1
D: .
CDR3: CASSLAQSSYEQYF
DNA: TGCGCCAGCAGCTTGGCACAGTCCTCCTACGAGCAGTACTTC

size: .
J: TRBJ2-3
V: TRBV5-1
D: TRBD2
CDR3: CASSPGLAGSTDTQYF
DNA: TGCGCCAGCAGCCCGGGACTAGCGGGGAGCACAGATACGCAGTATTTT